This T cell receptor beta chain was identified during a study of brain T cells in children with intractable seizures. Time point: blood from clinic visit 5 months post-surgery; TSC patient then seizure free. Patients received at least one anti-epileptic drug before surgery. Trimming took 0 bases from V and 3 from J, leaving 6 bases between them. This CDR3 is built from 14 residues. Looked up from germline, CDR1 is MNHEY and CDR2 is SVGAGI. Profiling relied on immunoSEQ multiplex PCR, and the TCRdb table lists in-frame clones only, not all of them. Here the sample spans 300,000 to 400,000 clones, over 90% being singletons.

The rearrangement links TRBV6-5 to TRBJ2-1; D gene unclear. This clonotype was sampled from a boy younger than two with tuberous sclerosis and intractable seizures. Sequences were derived from peripheral blood, sampled more than 4 months after surgery. CDR3 residues: CASSYSTHYNEQFF. The CDR3 region has the DNA TGTGCCAGCAGTTACTCAACTCACTACAATGAGCAGTTCTTC.